This T cell receptor beta chain is from a study of blood T cells in healthy people across ages. With a J-beta primer mix and a sample-barcoded 5' primer, a second PCR ran 7 to 11 cycles. TCRdb recomputed calls from the 5' RACE reads with MiXCR, one row per CDR3 protein. Here the sample spans about 1,400,000 distinct CDR3 sequences, around 59% being singletons. Germline CDR1 MNHEY, CDR2 SVGAGI. V lost 6 bases and J lost 1, with 17 bases in between. The CDR3 is made up of 16 amino acids. This clonotype was seen a handful of times. This clonotype originated in a man aged 18 to 30 in good health. This chain links TRBV6-5 with TRBJ2-3; D is perhaps TRBD2 (6 bases). Sequenced: blood. The CDR3 protein is CASSPDGDWGTDTQYF. The CDR3 coding sequence is TGTGCCAGCAGCCCGGACGGGGACTGGGGCACAGATACGCAGTATTTT.